The entry that follows covers one TCR beta chain sequence. Profiled with immunoSEQ multiplex PCR; TCRdb holds only in-frame clones, not every one. The sample lists about 540,000 clones; around three quarters were seen once. These data are taken from a study of shared T cell receptors in the human thymus. These data also featured in a second study, about human thymus T cells. Per that study: Corrective surgery for congenital heart defects was being performed on the healthy Finnish infants who served as donors. Resections from corrective heart surgery supplied the thymus tissue. Thymic and blood repertoires appeared to carry a bias in their V and J gene usage. The related literature has documented a marked overlap of thymic repertoires among unrelated individuals.

Material for sequencing was thymocytes. The source is a boy younger than two with a congenital heart defect.

The CDR3 DNA reads as TGTGCCAGCAGCACCCACCGGACTAGCGGTTACGAGCAGTACTTC. Its translation is CASSTHRTSGYEQYF. The V and J genes are TRBV5-8 and TRBJ2-7, with 10 bases that match TRBD2. Trimming took 4 bases from V and 4 from J; bases not matched to a gene: 8. Germline V gene data show CDR1 as SGHTS and CDR2 as YDEGEE. There are 15 residues in the CDR3.